The next 25 T cell receptor beta chains were all read from a single sample in a study of blood T cells in healthy people across ages (dated by TCRdb to about 2015). The library was obtained by 5' RACE. The reads were generated on an Illumina HiSeq 2500. The second PCR ran for roughly 7 to 11 cycles and used a J-beta primer mix along with a sample-barcoded 5' primer. The public sequencing data were trimmed at Q25 with fastp and processed into clonotypes with MiXCR by TCRdb, which kept only in-frame beta chains. Rows are unified per CDR3 protein, each entry keeping the most common DNA and genes. This sample has approximately 1,000,000 distinct CDR3 sequences in its table, and roughly 45% of those were observed once. Over 15% of the sample belongs to the ten largest clones. Sequenced: blood. The receptors originated from an older woman in good health.

This clonotype was recorded at least ten times. The chain joins TRBV27 to TRBJ2-7, with a weak D call TRBD1 (5 bases). V shed 8 bases and J shed 0 bases, with 11 bases lying between them. Per the germline V gene, CDR1 is MNHEY and CDR2 is SMNVEV (reference sequence). This CDR3 has 13 amino acids. The CDR3 region is CASWGPPSYEQYF. Here the CDR3 DNA reads TGTGCCAGCTGGGGCCCACCCTCCTACGAGCAGTACTTC.

V gene TRBV24-1 combines with J gene TRBJ2-3; no clear D gene. Trimming took 4 bases from V and 2 from J, leaving 3 bases between them. CDR1 and CDR2 (germline): KGHDR, SFDVKD. The CDR3 covers 12 residues. The CDR3 nucleotides read TGTGCCACCAGTGACTTCACAGATACGCAGTATTTT. It codes for CATSDFTDTQYF.

The chain uses TRBV15 and TRBJ2-7; 7 bases align to TRBD2. J was trimmed by 3 bases and V by 0 bases; bases with no gene match: 8. The CDR3 sequence is 16 residues long. Looked up from germline, CDR1 is LNHNV and CDR2 is YYDKDF (reference sequence). The CDR3 DNA sequence: TGTGCCACCAGCAGAGATTGGCCTAGCGGAGTCTACGAGCAGTACTTC. This codes for CATSRDWPSGVYEQYF.

The V gene is TRBV18, the J gene TRBJ1-2, with TRBD1 identical over 9 bases. CDR3 length equals 15 residues. Germline assignment: CDR1 KGHSH and CDR2 LQKENI. V shed 1 base and J 2 bases; nucleotides not matched to a gene: 2. CDR3 sequence: CASSPRTGENYGYTF. The CDR3 DNA reads as TGTGCCAGCTCACCACGGACAGGGGAAAACTATGGCTACACCTTC.

This clonotype has only a few counts. The rearrangement links TRBV7-9 to TRBJ2-4, with 12 bases matching TRBD1. In germline, CDR1 is SEHNR, CDR2 FQNEAQ (reference sequence). The V segment lost 3 bases and the J segment 9 bases; nucleotides outside the gene matches: 15. The CDR3 runs to 18 residues. This chain's CDR3 is CASSLDRGTGGGFGIQYF. CDR3 nucleotide sequence: TGTGCCAGCAGCTTGGATCGCGGGACAGGGGGCGGATTCGGCATTCAGTACTTC.

The V call is TRBV2, the J call TRBJ1-2; D possibly corresponds to TRBD1 (6 bases). This CDR3 region has 14 residues. CDR1 is SNHLY and CDR2 is FYNNEI in the germline V gene. Deletions cut 6 bases from V and 7 bases from J, with 18 bases between. The CDR3 region is CASSTVWGASGYTF. As DNA, the CDR3 is TGTGCCAGCAGCACAGTCTGGGGGGCGTCTGGCTACACCTTC.

The rearrangement joins TRBV28 to TRBJ2-1; a possible D gene is TRBD1 (6 bases). The DNA end favors TRBJ2-7, so the J call may be wrong. The germline V gene has CDR1 MDHEN and CDR2 SYDVKM. The CDR3 is 14 amino acids. The CDR3 nucleotides read TGTGCCAGCAGTGCCGGGACAAGGAGCAATGAGCAGTACTTC. It codes for CASSAGTRSNEQYF.

The chain couples TRBV14 to TRBJ2-1, with a tentative D call TRBD2 (6 bases). The better agreement between TRBJ2-7 and the DNA end casts doubt on the J call. CDR3 length equals 20 residues. CDR1 is SGHDN, CDR2 FVKESK, per germline. The CDR3 DNA sequence: TGTGCCAGCAGCCAACGAGGCGGAGGGGCCCTAGCGCAGTCCTACAATGAGCAGTACTTC. Encoded protein: CASSQRGGGALAQSYNEQYF.

This clonotype was detected once. The chain couples TRBV12-3 or TRBV12-4 to TRBJ2-1; 16 bases are shared with TRBD2. This CDR3 is built from 16 residues. The V gene end was trimmed by 5 bases and the J gene end by 3 bases; junction bases not matched to a gene: 1. The CDR3 loop reads CASSGTSGRGYNEQFF. The CDR3 DNA follows: TGTGCCAGCAGTGGGACTAGCGGGAGGGGCTACAATGAGCAGTTCTTC.

The gene calls are TRBV6-6 and TRBJ1-3; unclear D gene. The CDR3 has 15 amino acids. Trimming removed 4 bases from V and 0 bases from J, with 10 bases in between. CDR1 MNHNY and CDR2 SVGAGI come from the germline V gene (reference sequence). CDR3 protein: CASSSTGSSGNTIYF. DNA of the CDR3: TGTGCCAGCAGTTCCACGGGCAGCTCTGGAAACACCATATATTTT.

This chain joins TRBV24-1 and TRBJ2-1; 7 positions match TRBD2. This CDR3 has 16 residues. V shed 3 bases and J 8 bases; nucleotides not matched to a gene: 12. Germline-derived CDR1 and CDR2 are KGHDR and SFDVKD. CDR3 DNA sequence: TGTGCCACCAGTGATGCGAAGGCTAGCGGAGTCGATGAGCAGTTCTTC. It specifies CATSDAKASGVDEQFF.

This chain uses TRBV6-5 with TRBJ1-2; TRBD1 aligns across 11 bases. This CDR3 region has 15 residues. The germline V gene encodes CDR1 MNHEY and CDR2 SVGAGI. Trimming at V came to 1 base and at J to 7 bases, leaving 5 bases not matched to a gene. Here the CDR3 DNA reads TGTGCCAGCAGTTACTTAGGGACAGGGGGTCTTGGCTACACCTTC. This gives the protein CASSYLGTGGLGYTF.

The chain uses TRBV20-1 and TRBJ1-2; D is undetermined. From germline, CDR1 is DFQATT and CDR2 SNEGSKA (reference sequence). The CDR3 length is 9 residues. The germline V and J ends were trimmed by 3 bases and 10 bases, with 6 bases remaining between them. The CDR3 sequence: CSASPHYTF. CDR3 in DNA: TGCAGTGCTAGTCCGCACTACACCTTC.

The genes are TRBV7-2 and TRBJ2-4; D gene ambiguous. There are 13 residues in the CDR3. V dropped 3 bases and J dropped 9 bases, with 12 bases sitting between them. The germline V gene encodes CDR1 SGHTA and CDR2 FQGNSA. The CDR3 loop reads CASSFDPSGIQYF. The CDR3 DNA sequence: TGTGCCAGCAGCTTCGACCCATCGGGCATTCAGTACTTC.

The chain carries TRBV29-1 and TRBJ2-7, with unresolved D. The CDR3 has 12 amino acids. Germline CDR1 reads SQVTM; CDR2 reads ANQGSEA. Trimming took off 4 bases at V and 6 bases at J, with 13 bases between the two ends. The CDR3 DNA follows: TGCAGCGTTGGAAGAGGACCCGGCGAGCAGTACTTC. It is translated as CSVGRGPGEQYF.

About this clonotype itself: A read error is possible here, since a much larger clone lies one base away. The CDR3 region has the DNA TGTGCCAGCAGTTGGGGGCGAGCGGGGTCCTACGGGCAGTACTTC. This sequence encodes CASSWGRAGSYGQYF. V and J are TRBV12-3 or TRBV12-4 and TRBJ2-7; maybe TRBD2 (7 bases). This CDR3 is built from 15 residues.

The V gene is TRBV12-3 or TRBV12-4, the J gene TRBJ2-7; 7 positions agree with TRBD2. J gave up 7 bases and V 6 bases, and 9 bases lay outside the gene matches. The CDR3 totals 13 residues. Here the CDR3 DNA reads TGTGCCAGCAGGATCGTAGCGGGCGAAGAGCAGTACTTC. It codes for CASRIVAGEEQYF.

This clonotype was seen at least ten times. The rearrangement links TRBV29-1 to TRBJ2-3, with TRBD2 matching 7 bases. The ends lost 0 bases at V and 6 bases at J; junction bases unmatched: 6. Per the germline V gene, CDR1 is SQVTM and CDR2 is ANQGSEA. The CDR3 length is 14 residues. CDR3 protein: CSVEDWRGGDTQYF. DNA for the CDR3: TGCAGCGTTGAAGATTGGCGGGGAGGGGATACGCAGTATTTT.

In this sample, this clonotype turned up a few times. This chain links TRBV28 with TRBJ2-7; 10 bases agree with TRBD1. Trimming removed 1 base from V and 2 bases from J; junction bases left unmatched: 2. Germline V CDR1 and CDR2: MDHEN, SYDVKM. The length of the CDR3 is 15 residues. The CDR3 protein is CASSLYGTGAYEQYF. CDR3 DNA: TGTGCCAGCAGTTTATACGGGACAGGGGCCTACGAGCAGTACTTC.

About this clonotype itself: The junction departs from the called germline gene at one end, perhaps through a read error. The chain couples TRBV7-9 to TRBJ2-3, with a possible D match to TRBD1 (6 bases). From germline, CDR1 is SEHNR and CDR2 FQNEAQ (reference sequence). CDR3 size: 16 residues. In DNA form, the CDR3 reads TGCGCATCGCTGCCTCAGGGGCGAGTCGGCACAGATACGCAGTATTTT. Amino acids: CASLPQGRVGTDTQYF.

J is TRBJ1-1 and V is TRBV2; possibly TRBD1 for D (5 bases). This CDR3 has 15 amino acids. V was pared by 4 bases and J by 1 base, with 13 bases between. CDR1 is SNHLY and CDR2 is FYNNEI in the germline V gene. CDR3 DNA sequence: TGTGCCAGCAGTGCGGTGGGCAGGGCGAACACTGAAGCTTTCTTT. This translates into CASSAVGRANTEAFF.

About this clonotype itself: An end of the junction differs from the germline gene, which may be a read error. The gene calls are TRBV20-1 and TRBJ1-4, with a tentative D call TRBD1 (6 bases). This CDR3 region has 15 residues. CDR1 and CDR2 from the germline V gene are DFQATT and SNEGSKA (reference sequence). The CDR3 DNA reads as TGCAGTGCTAGCGATTCGGCAGGGGTATATGAGAAACTGTTTTTT. This translates into CSASDSAGVYEKLFF.

V and J are TRBV4-1 and TRBJ2-5; the match to TRBD2 covers 11 bases. The end of the DNA is better explained by TRBJ2-7, so the J call may be wrong. This CDR3 region has 15 residues. Germline CDR1 MGHRA, CDR2 YSYEKL. CDR3 in amino acids: CASSAGLAASYEQYF. The CDR3 DNA reads as TGCGCCAGCAGCGCGGGACTAGCGGCCTCCTACGAGCAGTACTTC.

The rearrangement uses TRBV10-3 and TRBJ2-3; 9 nucleotides match TRBD2. The CDR3 contains 16 residues. J gave up 8 bases and V 2 bases, and 11 bases lay outside the gene matches. The germline V gene has CDR1 ENHRY and CDR2 SYGVKD. The CDR3 reads CAISEARREGRGTQYF. The CDR3 DNA follows: TGTGCCATCAGTGAGGCCCGGCGGGAGGGCCGGGGTACGCAGTATTTT.

CDR3 in amino acids: CAIRRRDSDSNGYTF. DNA for the CDR3: TGTGCCATCAGGCGTAGAGACAGCGACTCCAATGGCTACACCTTC. The rearrangement joins TRBV10-3 to TRBJ1-2, with a weak D call TRBD1 (5 bases). V was clipped by 6 bases and J by 6 bases, with 20 bases between them. CDR3 length: 15 amino acids. CDR1 ENHRY and CDR2 SYGVKD come from the germline V gene.